The T cell receptor beta chain under discussion was sequenced for a study of beta chain features in type 1 diabetes. Study-wide points: PCR might favor shorter templates, equally in patients and controls. Patients' naive, central memory and regulatory TCRB repertoires appeared more alike than those of healthy donors. Shortening that was moderate but significant affected the TCRB CDR3s of Type 1 diabetes patients in all four CD4+ subsets.

Note on this clone: Its antigen is still unknown.

As every portion of the isolated RNA was reverse transcribed, the sequencing read expressed TCRB transcripts. Sequencing was performed with immunoSEQ multiplex PCR; in TCRdb, only in-frame clones are kept and a portion is missing. The data contain roughly 730,000 clones, roughly 13% of them singletons. The germline V gene encodes CDR1 SGHDN and CDR2 FVKESK. The V gene lost 4 bases and the J gene lost 1 base, with 8 bases spanning the gap. The CDR3 runs 13 residues. Every donor had blood drawn once into heparin, around 120 mL on average. The source of this sequence is a man aged 18-30 years with type 1 diabetes. The chain couples TRBV14 to TRBJ2-7; D might be TRBD2 (5 bases). The sample comprised naive CD4+ T cells from blood. The CDR3 reads CASSRRFSYEQYF. CDR3 coding DNA: TGTGCCAGCAGCCGGAGGTTTTCCTACGAGCAGTACTTC.